This T cell receptor beta chain comes out of a study of human T cells and chemical hapten exposure. About the study: Patch tests applied 0.01% DPC to the upper back and were scored after 6 days. Study-level points and caveats: Expanded TCR counts at PT1 went up together with patch test score, a positive correlation.

A remark on this clonotype: Its antigen is as yet unknown.

The study's library attached unique molecular identifiers to single cDNA molecules. Using its own MiXCR run on the RACE reads, TCRdb lists one record per CDR3 protein. The sample includes about 42,000 distinct CDR3 sequences, about an eighth of them seen just once. Germline V gene lookup returns CDR1 DFQATT and CDR2 SNEGSKA (reference sequence). V was clipped by 5 bases and J by 6 bases, with 16 bases between them. The CDR3 has 13 residues. Time point here: pre-sensitization, week 0. The treatment: therapeutic diphenylcyclopropenone sensitization with weekly scalp DPC. Suited to DPC and affected by alopecia, the donors ranged from 18 to 70 years old.

The sequences come from whole blood, collected in connection with sensitization to the hapten diphenylcyclopropenone (DPC). The clonotype comes from a young woman with alopecia areata. Some clones in this sample may be carry-over from other donors' samples. The chain has TRBV20-1 and TRBJ1-2; the D is unclear. CDR3 bases: TGCAGTGCTTGGTTCTCGGGGATAAATGGCTACACCTTC. This codes for CSAWFSGINGYTF.